This T cell receptor beta chain originates from a study of T-cell reconstitution after alpha-beta-depleted transplantation in children. Whole-study results and caveats: One year post-transplant, T-cell counts and diversity were largely derived from T cells produced anew. Alpha-beta T cells about two months after transplant reportedly derived from several hundred expanded graft clones.

For TCRbeta, the library was prepared with unique molecular identifiers. MiXCR, run by TCRdb on the PCR reads, gives a single entry per CDR3 protein. Of some 830,000 distinct CDR3 sequences listed, roughly 16% are singletons. Germline V gene lookup returns CDR1 KGHDR and CDR2 SFDVKD. The CDR3 extends over 14 amino acids. J was trimmed by 5 bases and V by 9 bases; bases with no gene match: 4. To note about this clonotype: Its antigen is unidentified.

This receptor was obtained from a male patient aged 10-17 years who had a stem cell transplant for acute lymphoblastic leukemia, so the T cells may come from the graft donor. The V gene is TRBV24-1, the J gene TRBJ2-1; 12 bases align to TRBD2. The sample here was PBMCs, mostly from graft donor cells, taken 360 days after TCRalphabeta/CD19-depleted stem cell transplant. Here the CDR3 reads CATSRTSGDNEQFF. CDR3 coding DNA: TGTGCCACCTCCCGGACTAGCGGGGACAATGAGCAGTTCTTC.